This TCR beta chain stems from a study of blood T cell repertoires in COVID-19. The wider study: The samples span acute and convalescent COVID-19 from the United States, Italy and Spain.

Trimming removed 4 bases from V and 1 base from J; junction bases left unmatched: 6. This CDR3 has 17 amino acids. CDR1 is LNHDA, CDR2 SQIVND, per germline (reference sequence). Clones were sequenced by immunoSEQ multiplex PCR, and TCRdb holds only the in-frame ones, with some missing. Among 160,000 or so clones listed, roughly 80% were seen once. The sample consisted of peripheral blood. This sequence originates from a man aged 60 to 69 with acute or convalescent COVID-19. The chain recombines TRBV19 with TRBJ1-5; 11 bases are shared with TRBD1. The CDR3 protein is CASSTRGTGGSNQPQHF. CDR3 coding DNA: TGTGCCAGTAGTACCAGGGGGACAGGGGGGAGCAATCAGCCCCAGCATTTT.